What follows are 17 T cell receptor beta chains derived from one specimen sequenced in a study of cytomegalovirus exposure and HLA in healthy donors. PCR involved 60 Vbeta and 13 Jbeta primers. The table came from immunoSEQ multiplex PCR; TCRdb's copy has only in-frame clones and leaves some out. The table includes under 150,000 clones, 81% detected once. The source material was PBMCs. The receptors originated from a man younger than 35 in good health and CMV-seronegative.

Written as DNA, the CDR3 is TGTGCCAGCCAACCGGGACAGGCCTTCCAGGGGGAGACCCAGTACTTC. Amino acid sequence: CASQPGQAFQGETQYF. The chain joins TRBV19 to TRBJ2-5; 8 bases align to TRBD1. Germline CDR1 LNHDA, CDR2 SQIVND (reference sequence). The CDR3 consists of 16 residues. V shed 9 bases and J 5 bases; nucleotides not matched to a gene: 17.

The rearrangement links TRBV4-3 to TRBJ1-1, with unresolved D. CDR1 is LGHNA, CDR2 YSLEER, per germline. This CDR3 has 15 residues. The V gene lost 0 bases and the J gene lost 1 base, with 9 bases spanning the gap. CDR3 DNA: TGCGCCAGCAGCCAAGAGGGCACGTGGAACACTGAAGCTTTCTTT. Its protein product is CASSQEGTWNTEAFF.

This chain links TRBV6-1 with TRBJ1-1; D uncertain. Germline assignment: CDR1 MNHNS and CDR2 SASEGT. This CDR3 has 14 residues. V shed 2 bases and J shed 0 bases, with 7 bases lying between them. CDR3 DNA: TGTGCCAGCAGTGAAATTCGAGTGAACACTGAAGCTTTCTTT. It codes for CASSEIRVNTEAFF.

The genes are TRBV4-1 and TRBJ2-7, with TRBD2 matching over 9 bases. Trimming took 4 bases from V and 3 from J; bases not matched to a gene: 4. The CDR3 has 14 amino acids. Germline V gene sequence: CDR1 MGHRA, CDR2 YSYEKL. CDR3 region: CASSRTSANYEQYF. DNA of the CDR3: TGCGCCAGCAGCCGGACTAGCGCAAACTACGAGCAGTACTTC.

V is TRBV2 and J is TRBJ1-4, with D possibly being TRBD1 (5 bases). CDR1 and CDR2 (germline): SNHLY, FYNNEI. The CDR3 consists of 16 residues. Trimming removed 0 bases at V and 4 bases at J, with 12 bases between. The CDR3 protein is CASSEALRGNNEKLFF. The CDR3 DNA reads as TGTGCCAGCAGTGAAGCGCTTCGGGGGAATAATGAAAAACTGTTTTTT.

V usage is TRBV28 and J usage is TRBJ1-4; D is unresolved. V gave up 5 bases and J gave up 2 bases, with 15 bases separating them. This CDR3 is 16 amino acids long. Germline-derived CDR1 and CDR2 are MDHEN and SYDVKM. The CDR3 sequence: CASSTTTKATNEKLFF. The CDR3 nucleotides read TGTGCCAGCAGTACAACGACTAAGGCCACTAATGAAAAACTGTTTTTT. The full variable domain, with the rest looked up from reference TRBV28 and TRBJ1-4, is DVKVTQSSRYLVKRTGEKVFLECVQDMDHENMFWYRQDPGLGLRLIYFSYDVKMKEKGDIPEGYSVSREKKERFSLILESASTNQTSMYLCASSTTTKATNEKLFFGSGTQLSVL.

The CDR3 DNA reads as TGTGCCAGCAGCCAAGATCATGGAACTAGCGGGGGCACAGATACGCAGTATTTT. As protein: CASSQDHGTSGGTDTQYF. V and J are TRBV14 and TRBJ2-3, with 10 bases aligning to TRBD2. Germline V lookup: CDR1 SGHDN, CDR2 FVKESK. CDR3 length equals 18 residues. The J segment lost 1 base and the V segment lost 0 bases, leaving 7 bases of the junction unmatched.

The chain couples TRBV30 to TRBJ2-1; 13 bases map to TRBD2. Unmatched junction bases numbered 9, after V lost 4 bases and J lost 3 bases. Germline CDR1 and CDR2: GTSNPN and SVGIG (reference sequence). This CDR3 has 17 residues. The CDR3 region has the DNA TGTGCCTGGACGGGACTAGCGGGGCAAGGCCTCTACAATGAGCAGTTCTTC. It codes for CAWTGLAGQGLYNEQFF. The full variable domain, completed using reference TRBV30 and TRBJ2-1, is SQTIHQWPATLVQPVGSPLSLECTVEGTSNPNLYWYRQAAGRGLQLLFYSVGIGQISSEVPQNLSASRPQDRQFILSSKKLLLSDSGFYLCAWTGLAGQGLYNEQFFGPGTRLTVL.

The chain employs TRBV9 and TRBJ2-7; D gene uncertain. The CDR3 consists of 14 residues. Germline lookup yields CDR1 SGDLS and CDR2 YYNGEE. The V gene lost 0 bases and the J gene lost 2 bases, with 9 bases spanning the gap. The CDR3 loop is CASSVAQSPYEQYF. Written as DNA, the CDR3 is TGTGCCAGCAGCGTAGCCCAGTCCCCCTACGAGCAGTACTTC.

The chain recombines TRBV7-6 with TRBJ2-3; TRBD2 matches 11 bases. The junction had 8 bases not matched to a gene; V was cut back by 5 bases and J by 1 base. Germline V CDR1 and CDR2: SGHVS, FNYEAQ. There are 17 residues in the CDR3. The CDR3 loop reads CASSPLTLAGGTDTQYF. DNA of the CDR3: TGTGCCAGCAGCCCCCTAACACTAGCGGGGGGCACAGATACGCAGTATTTT. Drawing the rest from reference TRBV7-6 and TRBJ2-3, the complete variable domain is GAGVSQSPRYKVTKRGQDVALRCDPISGHVSLYWYRQALGQGPEFLTYFNYEAQQDKSGLPNDRFSAERPEGSISTLTIQRTEQRDSAMYRCASSPLTLAGGTDTQYFGPGTRLTVL.

V is TRBV5-1 and J is TRBJ1-3; 7 bases line up with TRBD1. This CDR3 has 15 amino acids. The trim removed 0 bases at V and 4 bases at J, leaving 4 bases unmatched. Germline CDR1 and CDR2: SGHRS and YFSETQ. The CDR3 loop reads CASSLERGPGNTIYF. The CDR3 DNA reads TGCGCCAGCAGCTTGGAAAGGGGGCCCGGAAACACCATATATTTT.

The chain is built from TRBV9 and TRBJ2-3; the match to TRBD2 covers 13 bases. V shed 0 bases and J 3 bases; nucleotides not matched to a gene: 7. This CDR3 is 18 amino acids long. In germline, CDR1 is SGDLS, CDR2 YYNGEE. Written as DNA, the CDR3 is TGTGCCAGCAGCGTAGATGGACTAGCGGGGGTGACGACAGATACGCAGTATTTT. It codes for CASSVDGLAGVTTDTQYF.

The DNA for the CDR3 is TGTGCCAGCATTCGTCTTGGCGGAGCCTACGAGCAGTACTTC. As protein: CASIRLGGAYEQYF. The chain is built from TRBV28 and TRBJ2-7, with D unclear. Deletions cut 7 bases from V and 2 bases from J, with 15 bases between. Germline-derived CDR1 and CDR2 are MDHEN and SYDVKM. This CDR3 has 14 amino acids.

The chain has TRBV13 and TRBJ2-7, with 10 bases matching TRBD1. Germline trimming cut 4 bases from V and 5 bases from J; bases unmatched to any gene: 11. The CDR3 extends over 16 amino acids. Germline V gene lookup returns CDR1 PRHDT and CDR2 FYEKMQ (reference sequence). The CDR3 region has the DNA TGTGCCAGCAGCTGGCCACGGGACAGGGGAATCAACGAGCAGTACTTC. Translation: CASSWPRDRGINEQYF.

The chain combines TRBV19 with TRBJ2-7, with a weak D call TRBD2 (5 bases). The V end lost 0 bases, the J end lost 6 bases, and 12 bases lay between the germline ends. This CDR3 has 14 residues. Germline V lookup: CDR1 LNHDA, CDR2 SQIVND (reference sequence). The CDR3 bases are TGTGCCAGTAGTATAGAAAGCGGATCTGGCGAGCAGTACTTC. Encoded protein: CASSIESGSGEQYF. Full variable domain (rest looked up from reference TRBV19 and TRBJ2-7): DGGITQSPKYLFRKEGQNVTLSCEQNLNHDAMYWYRQDPGQGLRLIYYSQIVNDFQKGDIAEGYSVSREKKESFPLTVTSAQKNPTAFYLCASSIESGSGEQYFGPGTRLTVT.

The sample holds a few counts of this clone. The chain is built from TRBV5-1 and TRBJ1-1; no clear D. CDR1 and CDR2 (germline): SGHRS, YFSETQ. Between the trimmed V and J ends, which lost 0 bases and 0 bases, there was a span of 6 bases. The CDR3 contains 14 residues. In DNA form, the CDR3 reads TGCGCCAGCAGCTTGGCCCAGGTGAACACTGAAGCTTTCTTT. Translated: CASSLAQVNTEAFF.

The sample holds one count of this clone. V usage is TRBV19 and J usage is TRBJ1-5; 10 nucleotides align to TRBD1. CDR3 length: 17 residues. J lost 2 bases, V lost 3 bases, and 7 bases had no gene match. Germline values: CDR1 LNHDA, CDR2 SQIVND (reference sequence). As DNA, the CDR3 is TGTGCCAGTAGTATTAGGGACAGGGGTTCGGGCAATCAGCCCCAGCATTTT. As protein: CASSIRDRGSGNQPQHF.